These 3 T cell receptor beta chains were all obtained from the same sample, sequenced in a study of graft-versus-host responses after intestinal transplantation. The antigens of these receptors remain unknown. Clones were read by immunoSEQ multiplex PCR, and TCRdb kept only the in-frame ones, dropping some. The sample lists about 83,000 clones; 70% to 90% were seen once. Sequences were derived from unstimulated CD4+ T cells sorted from spleen or lymph node cells, sampled before intestinal transplant. Receptors originate from a human donor who received an intestinal transplant.

In this sample, this clone turned up once. This sequence joins TRBV6-5 and TRBJ2-1, with 11 bases fitting TRBD2. CDR1 and CDR2 from the germline V gene are MNHEY and SVGAGI. The CDR3 is made up of 16 amino acids. J lost 8 bases, V lost 1 base, and 7 bases had no gene match. The CDR3 loop is CASSYWTSGYLHEQFF. For the CDR3, the DNA is TGTGCCAGCAGTTACTGGACTAGCGGGTATCTCCATGAGCAGTTCTTC.

The V call is TRBV7-3, the J call TRBJ2-5; 8 nucleotides align to TRBD1. Per the germline V gene, CDR1 is SGHTA and CDR2 is FQGTGA. V dropped 5 bases and J dropped 3; count of bases not matched to a gene: 2. CDR3 length equals 13 residues. The CDR3 DNA follows: TGTGCCAGCAGCCCGGGACAGGAAGAGACCCAGTACTTC. Protein product: CASSPGQEETQYF. The full variable domain, in which reference TRBV7-3 and TRBJ2-5 provide the parts outside the CDR3, is GAGVSQTPSNKVTEKGKYVELRCDPISGHTALYWYRQSLGQGPEFLIYFQGTGAADDSGLPNDRFFAVRPEGSVSTLKIQRTERGDSAVYLCASSPGQEETQYFGPGTRLLVL.

V usage is TRBV5-5 and J usage is TRBJ2-7; D might be TRBD2 (6 bases). The CDR3 contains 16 residues. The V and J ends lost 4 bases and 0 bases respectively, with 17 bases between them. Germline V gives CDR1 SGHKS, CDR2 YYEKEE (reference sequence). The DNA of the CDR3 is TGTGCCAGCAGCCGAGGTGGTGCGGGGCTCTCCTACGAGCAGTACTTC. As protein: CASSRGGAGLSYEQYF.